Listed below are T cell receptor beta chains from one sample, sequenced in a study of T cell changes during pregnancy in multiple sclerosis. Using immunoSEQ multiplex PCR, the repertoire was profiled, and TCRdb retains in-frame clones only, with some absent. The sample has more than 80,000 clones, over 90% seen once. The source was peripheral blood, collected in the second trimester of pregnancy. The receptors were gathered from a female donor with multiple sclerosis, enrolled in a pregnancy study. CDR3s include the opening cysteine and the closing phenylalanine or tryptophan. Fields, in order: clone size, V gene, D gene, J gene, CDR3 length, CDR3 DNA, CDR3 protein. A D gene is named only where the DNA matches it firmly. Some rows mark clone size as missing; the rest say once, few, many or name a class of expanded clone.

NA,TRBV2,TRBD1,TRBJ2-7,16,TGTGCCAGCAGTGAGGGAGTCCCGGGACAGATCTACGAGCAGTACTTC,CASSEGVPGQIYEQYF
NA,TRBV6-6,TRBD1,TRBJ1-5,16,TGTGCCAGCAGCACCGGGACAGGGGACCGCAATCAGCCCCAGCATTTT,CASSTGTGDRNQPQHF
NA,TRBV30,NA,TRBJ1-1,13,TGTGCCTGCCCTGCGGCAGGACAGATTGAAGCTTTCTTT,CACPAAGQIEAFF
NA,TRBV9,TRBD1,TRBJ2-1,17,TGTGCCAGCAGCGTAGCGGGGACAGGGGGGATATACAATGAGCAGTTCTTC,CASSVAGTGGIYNEQFF
NA,TRBV29-1,TRBD1,TRBJ1-1,16,TGCAGCGTTAAACTCCGGACAGGAAGGGTGAACACTGAAGCTTTCTTT,CSVKLRTGRVNTEAFF
NA,TRBV5-5,NA,TRBJ2-5,13,TGTGCCAGCAGCCCCAGGGGTAGAGAGACCCAGTACTTC,CASSPRGRETQYF
NA,TRBV19,TRBD1,TRBJ2-7,15,TGTGCCAGTAGTACCGGGGGGACAGGGCTCGACGAGCAGTACTTC,CASSTGGTGLDEQYF
NA,TRBV2,TRBD1,TRBJ1-5,14,TGTGCCAGGAACAGGGGGGATAGCAATCAGCCCCAGCATTTT,CARNRGDSNQPQHF
NA,TRBV7-2,TRBD1,TRBJ1-2,15,TGTGCCAGCAGCTTAGTAATGGCAGGGGGCGACGGCTACACCTTC,CASSLVMAGGDGYTF
NA,TRBV27,NA,TRBJ1-1,14,TGTGCCAGCAGTTTATGGGGGGGGAACACTGAAGCTTTCTTT,CASSLWGGNTEAFF
once,TRBV11-1,TRBD1,TRBJ1-1,14,TGTGCCAGCAGCCTCGGGACAGTTAACACTGAAGCTTTCTTT,CASSLGTVNTEAFF
NA,TRBV6-5,TRBD2,TRBJ2-3,15,TGTGCCAGCAGCCGACTAGCGGGTAGCACAGATACGCAGTATTTT,CASSRLAGSTDTQYF
NA,TRBV5-5,NA,TRBJ1-1,15,TGTGCCAGCAGCACTCGACAGCAAGTGAACACTGAAGCTTTCTTT,CASSTRQQVNTEAFF
NA,TRBV6-1,TRBD2,TRBJ2-1,13,TGTGCCAGCAGTGGTGGGACTAGCGGAAAGCAGTTCTTC,CASSGGTSGKQFF
NA,TRBV27,TRBD2,TRBJ2-7,16,TGTGCCAGCAGCCTCCGGTTGGCTAGCGGCTTCTACGAGCAGTACTTC,CASSLRLASGFYEQYF